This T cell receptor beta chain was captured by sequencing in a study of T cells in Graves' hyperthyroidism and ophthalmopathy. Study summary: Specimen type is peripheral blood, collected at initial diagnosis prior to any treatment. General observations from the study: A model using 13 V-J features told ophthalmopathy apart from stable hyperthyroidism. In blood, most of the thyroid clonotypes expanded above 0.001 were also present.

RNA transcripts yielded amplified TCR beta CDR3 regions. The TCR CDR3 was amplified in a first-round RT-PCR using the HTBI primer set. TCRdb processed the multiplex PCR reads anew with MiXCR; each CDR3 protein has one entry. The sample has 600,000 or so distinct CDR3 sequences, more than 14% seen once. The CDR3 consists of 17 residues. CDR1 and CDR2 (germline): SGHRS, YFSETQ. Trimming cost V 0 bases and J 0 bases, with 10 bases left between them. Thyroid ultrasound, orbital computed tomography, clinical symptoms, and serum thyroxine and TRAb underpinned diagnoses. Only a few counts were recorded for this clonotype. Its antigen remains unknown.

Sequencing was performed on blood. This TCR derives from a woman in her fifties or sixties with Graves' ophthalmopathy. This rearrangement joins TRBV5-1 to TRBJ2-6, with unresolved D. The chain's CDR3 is CASSLAWETSGANVLTF. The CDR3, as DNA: TGCGCCAGCAGCTTGGCATGGGAAACCTCTGGGGCCAACGTCCTGACTTTC. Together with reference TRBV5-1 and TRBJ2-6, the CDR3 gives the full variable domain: KAGVTQTPRYLIKTRGQQVTLSCSPISGHRSVSWYQQTPGQGLQFLFEYFSETQRNKGNFPGRFSGRQFSNSRSEMNVSTLELGDSALYLCASSLAWETSGANVLTFGAGSRLTVL.